The 19 T cell receptor beta chains below come from one sample, sequenced in a study of post-analysis software for immune sequencing data. No antigen has been assigned to these receptors. The library was made from cDNA and included unique molecular identifiers. MiXCR, applied by TCRdb to the PCR reads, yields one record per CDR3 protein. The table includes approximately 770,000 distinct CDR3 sequences, about half detected once. General study points: TRBV5-6, TRBV5-1 and TRBV20-1 were among 4 or 5 TRBV segments more frequent in patients than controls.

The source material was blood. The receptors originated from a girl between 10 and 17 years old with multiple sclerosis.

The J gene is TRBJ1-4, the V gene TRBV5-1, with 7 bases identical to TRBD1. Germline V gene data show CDR1 as SGHRS and CDR2 as YFSETQ. J gave up 8 bases and V 0 bases, and 4 bases lay outside the gene matches. This CDR3 is built from 14 residues. The CDR3 reads CASSLDRGGEKLFF. CDR3 nucleotides: TGCGCCAGCAGCTTGGACAGGGGTGGCGAAAAACTGTTTTTT.

This clonotype was counted only a few times. The chain links TRBV2 to TRBJ2-4; 8 nucleotides agree with TRBD1. This CDR3 has 15 residues. The ends lost 7 bases at V and 1 base at J; junction bases unmatched: 6. Per germline, CDR1 SNHLY and CDR2 FYNNEI. The CDR3 here is CASNGRGQAKNIQYF. The CDR3 DNA reads TGTGCCAGCAACGGCAGGGGGCAGGCCAAAAACATTCAGTACTTC.

This clonotype was seen more than once but under ten times. The chain combines TRBV6-1 with TRBJ2-5, with a weak D call TRBD2 (6 bases). Trimming took off 7 bases at V and 4 bases at J, with 16 bases between the two ends. The CDR3 runs 14 residues. Germline V gene sequence: CDR1 MNHNS, CDR2 SASEGT. CDR3 amino acids: CASTVLALGETQYF. In DNA form, the CDR3 reads TGTGCCAGCACCGTACTAGCTCTGGGAGAGACCCAGTACTTC.

This clonotype was seen a handful of times. V usage is TRBV9 and J usage is TRBJ2-7; no clear D. Trimming removed 1 base from V and 5 bases from J, with 16 bases in between. CDR1 is SGDLS, CDR2 YYNGEE, per germline. The CDR3 runs to 15 residues. The DNA of the CDR3 is TGTGCCAGCAGCGTACCCCCGAGTCCAGAGGACGAGCAGTACTTC. Encoded protein: CASSVPPSPEDEQYF.

The chain uses TRBV12-3 or TRBV12-4 and TRBJ2-5, with TRBD1 as a possible D gene (6 bases). The CDR3 spans 15 residues. V lost 4 bases, J lost 1 base, and 13 bases lay in between. DNA of the CDR3: TGTGCCAGCAGTTGGGGGCGGACAATCCAAGAGACCCAGTACTTC. Protein product: CASSWGRTIQETQYF.

The gene calls are TRBV12-5 and TRBJ1-1, with TRBD1 identical over 8 bases. The CDR3 is 14 residues long. Germline V gives CDR1 LGHNT, CDR2 FRNRAP. J lost 6 bases, V lost 4 bases, and 7 bases had no gene match. CDR3 nucleotides: TGTGCTAGTGGTTCCGGACAGGGCTCGGCTGAAGCTTTCTTT. It specifies CASGSGQGSAEAFF.

The chain carries TRBV9 and TRBJ2-7; TRBD1 matches at 9 bases. Germline V gives CDR1 SGDLS, CDR2 YYNGEE. V shed 4 bases and J 5 bases; nucleotides not matched to a gene: 10. This CDR3 is built from 15 residues. The CDR3 region is CASSPPDRGDDEQYF. Here the CDR3 DNA reads TGTGCCAGCAGCCCCCCGGACAGGGGCGACGACGAGCAGTACTTC.

The chain links TRBV5-1 to TRBJ1-1; D may be TRBD1 (5 bases). CDR1 is SGHRS and CDR2 is YFSETQ in the germline V gene. V gave up 4 bases and J gave up 0 bases, with 13 bases separating them. The CDR3 runs 15 residues. CDR3 sequence (DNA): TGCGCCAGCAGCGATGCGACAGAAATGAACACTGAAGCTTTCTTT. Amino acid sequence: CASSDATEMNTEAFF.

The count of this clonotype is one. V and J are TRBV3-1 and TRBJ1-2; D is unresolved. V lost 2 bases and J lost 4, with 17 bases in between. The CDR3 loop spans 16 amino acids. Germline lookup yields CDR1 LGHDT and CDR2 YNNKEL (reference sequence). CDR3 residues: CASSQLRSPLSYGYTF. CDR3 DNA sequence: TGTGCCAGCAGCCAATTGCGGTCCCCCTTGAGCTATGGCTACACCTTC.

The sample holds a few counts of this clonotype. V and J are TRBV20-1 and TRBJ2-6; a possible D gene is TRBD1 (6 bases). CDR3 length: 17 residues. The ends were cut back, 3 bases at V and 0 bases at J, with 15 bases in the middle. The V gene's germline CDR1 is DFQATT and CDR2 SNEGSKA (reference sequence). As DNA, the CDR3 is TGCAGTGCTAGGGGGGACACGGTGATCTCTGGGGCCAACGTCCTGACTTTC. Translating gives CSARGDTVISGANVLTF.

This chain joins TRBV28 and TRBJ2-3, with D maybe TRBD1 (5 bases). V lost 8 bases and J 6 bases, leaving 15 bases between the germline ends. The CDR3 loop spans 13 amino acids. Germline CDR1 reads MDHEN; CDR2 reads SYDVKM. The CDR3 nucleotides are TGTGCCAGCGGACAATCTAGGTTTGATACGCAGTATTTT. It is translated as CASGQSRFDTQYF.

The gene calls are TRBV10-1 and TRBJ2-3; TRBD1 matches at 7 bases. This CDR3 comprises 14 residues. With V trimmed by 2 bases and J by 5 bases, 4 bases remained unmatched. CDR1 is WNHNN, CDR2 SYGVQD, per germline (reference sequence). DNA of the CDR3: TGCGCCAGCAGTGAGGACAGGGATGGAGATACGCAGTATTTT. This translates into CASSEDRDGDTQYF.

The CDR3 here is CASSPGDRDNYGYTF. CDR3 DNA sequence: TGTGCCAGCAGCCCCGGGGACCGCGATAACTATGGCTACACCTTC. The V call is TRBV7-9, the J call TRBJ1-2; D is possibly TRBD1 (5 bases). CDR3 length: 15 amino acids. Trimming pared 5 bases from V and 1 base from J, leaving 14 bases between. Germline CDR1 and CDR2: SEHNR and FQNEAQ (reference sequence).

The rearrangement uses TRBV7-9 and TRBJ1-5; a possible D gene is TRBD1 (6 bases). V lost 5 bases to trimming and J lost 6 bases, with 14 bases between them. This CDR3 region has 14 residues. CDR1 and CDR2 (germline): SEHNR, FQNEAQ (reference sequence). CDR3 protein: CASSGGVRGQPQHF. Written as DNA, the CDR3 is TGTGCCAGCAGCGGAGGGGTCAGGGGTCAGCCCCAGCATTTT.

This rearrangement joins TRBV4-2 to TRBJ2-5; D is unclear. The CDR3 covers 17 residues. The germline V gene encodes CDR1 LGHNA and CDR2 YNFKEQ. The ends were cut back, 0 bases at V and 3 bases at J, with 17 bases in the middle. In DNA form, the CDR3 reads TGTGCCAGCAGCCAAGATCCCCGGGCGGCGGCTAAAGAGACCCAGTACTTC. Its protein is CASSQDPRAAAKETQYF.

This clonotype was counted only a few times. The gene calls are TRBV4-2 and TRBJ1-2, with 7 bases identical to TRBD1. Per germline, CDR1 LGHNA and CDR2 YNFKEQ. With 4 bases clipped from V and 6 bases from J, the junction kept 11 bases outside the gene matches. The CDR3 runs 15 residues. The CDR3 DNA is TGTGCCAGCAGCCCCGGGGTAGGGGGCTGCAATGGCTACACCTTC. Translated: CASSPGVGGCNGYTF.

This chain connects TRBV5-1 to TRBJ2-3, with D unresolved. Germline-derived CDR1 and CDR2 are SGHRS and YFSETQ. The CDR3 covers 13 residues. Trimming stripped 4 bases from V and 5 bases from J, with 11 bases between. Here the CDR3 reads CASSPVGLDTQYF. DNA for the CDR3: TGCGCCAGCAGCCCGGTGGGGTTAGATACGCAGTATTTT.

The chain has TRBV5-1 and TRBJ1-2; possibly TRBD1 for D (5 bases). The length of the CDR3 is 19 residues. Germline V gives CDR1 SGHRS, CDR2 YFSETQ. Trimming removed 0 bases at V and 5 bases at J, with 26 bases between. CDR3 in DNA: TGCGCCAGCAGCTTGGGTCCAATCTCGGGGGTCTCGCGGTCATATGGCTACACCTTC. It translates to CASSLGPISGVSRSYGYTF.

This sequence joins TRBV25-1 and TRBJ1-4; weak D call: TRBD1 (5 bases). V dropped 8 bases and J dropped 8 bases, with 12 bases sitting between them. The CDR3 is 12 residues long. Per germline, CDR1 MGHDK and CDR2 SYGVNS. Here the CDR3 reads CASSGSGEKLFF. CDR3 DNA: TGTGCCAGCTCAGGGTCTGGGGAAAAACTGTTTTTT.